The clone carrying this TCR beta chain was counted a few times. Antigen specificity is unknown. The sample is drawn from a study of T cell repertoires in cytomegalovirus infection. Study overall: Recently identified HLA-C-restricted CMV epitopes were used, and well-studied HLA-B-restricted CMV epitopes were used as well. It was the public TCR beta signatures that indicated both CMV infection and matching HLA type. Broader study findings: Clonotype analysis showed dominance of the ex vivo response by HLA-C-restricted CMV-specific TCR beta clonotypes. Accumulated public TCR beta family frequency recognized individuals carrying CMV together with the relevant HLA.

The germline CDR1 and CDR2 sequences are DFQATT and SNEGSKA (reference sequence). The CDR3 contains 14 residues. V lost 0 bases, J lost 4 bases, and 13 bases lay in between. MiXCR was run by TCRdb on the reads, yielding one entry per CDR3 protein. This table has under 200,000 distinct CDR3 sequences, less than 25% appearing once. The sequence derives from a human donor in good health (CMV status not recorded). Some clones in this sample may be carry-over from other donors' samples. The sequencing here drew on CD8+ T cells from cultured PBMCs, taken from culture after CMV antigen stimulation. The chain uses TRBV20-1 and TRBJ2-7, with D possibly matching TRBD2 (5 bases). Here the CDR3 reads CSARDESSFYEQYF. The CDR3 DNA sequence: TGCAGTGCTAGAGATGAATCTAGCTTTTACGAGCAGTACTTC.